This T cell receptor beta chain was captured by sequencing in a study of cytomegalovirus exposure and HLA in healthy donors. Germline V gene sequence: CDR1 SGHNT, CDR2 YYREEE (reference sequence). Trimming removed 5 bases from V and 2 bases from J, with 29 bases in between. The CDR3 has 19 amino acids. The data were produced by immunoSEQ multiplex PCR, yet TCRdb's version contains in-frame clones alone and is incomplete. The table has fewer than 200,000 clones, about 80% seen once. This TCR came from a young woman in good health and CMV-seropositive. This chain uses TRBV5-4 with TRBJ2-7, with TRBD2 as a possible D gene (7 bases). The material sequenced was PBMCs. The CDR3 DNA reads TGTGCCAGCAGTAATAAAGGACCGACTAGGGCGGGGGCGACCTACGAGCAGTACTTC. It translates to CASSNKGPTRAGATYEQYF.